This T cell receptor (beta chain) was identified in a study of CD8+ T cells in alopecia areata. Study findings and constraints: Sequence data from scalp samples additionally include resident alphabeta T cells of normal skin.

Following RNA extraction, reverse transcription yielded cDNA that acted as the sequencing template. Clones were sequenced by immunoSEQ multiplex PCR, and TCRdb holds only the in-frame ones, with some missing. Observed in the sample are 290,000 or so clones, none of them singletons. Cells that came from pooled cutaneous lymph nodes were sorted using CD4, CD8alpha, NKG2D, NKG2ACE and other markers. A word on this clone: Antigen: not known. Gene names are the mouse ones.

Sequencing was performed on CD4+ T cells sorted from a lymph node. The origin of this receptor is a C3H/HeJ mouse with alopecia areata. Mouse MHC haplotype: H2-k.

The CDR3 loop reads CAWETGNYAEQFF. CDR3 DNA, as far as it was read: TGTGCCTGGGAGACTGGGAACTATGCT. The chain couples TRBV31 to TRBJ2-1, with 7 bases fitting TRBD2. The CDR3 end is not reached by the read, which stops 4 residues before it; the germline J gene fills it in. CDR1 and CDR2 (germline): GKSSPN, SITVG. There are 13 residues in the CDR3. The V and J ends lost 5 bases and 1 base, in that order; junction bases with no gene match: 2.